This T cell receptor (beta chain) was documented in a study of T cell responses to AZD1222 COVID-19 vaccine. Libraries were prepared by immunoSEQ multiplex PCR; TCRdb keeps only in-frame clonotypes and omits some of them. The table has more than 110,000 clones, approximately 92% seen once. Investigators merged groups given second doses at roughly 4 or roughly 12 weeks. This clone was recorded once. Its antigen remains unknown. Study-wide findings and caveats: A mostly white British donor set with more females was recruited, and clonal diversity was possibly underestimated.

The sequence was collected from an adult who received the AZD1222 COVID-19 vaccine. The sample here was peripheral blood, taken 28 days after the second AZD1222 dose.

The chain's CDR3 is CASSQKPGQGYNEQFF. CDR3 coding DNA: TGTGCCAGCAGCCAAAAGCCGGGACAGGGATACAATGAGCAGTTCTTC. V gene TRBV3-1 (or the pseudogene TRBV3-2) combines with J gene TRBJ2-1, with 9 bases matching TRBD1. The CDR3 covers 16 residues. Trimming removed 2 bases from V and 4 bases from J; junction bases left unmatched: 6. Germline values: CDR1 LGHDT, CDR2 YNNKEL (reference sequence).